This T cell receptor beta chain stems from a study of control samples from healthy donors and cancer patients. V gave up 0 bases and J gave up 7 bases, with 10 bases separating them. The germline V gene has CDR1 MGHRA and CDR2 YSYEKL. There are 15 residues in the CDR3. This table comes from immunoSEQ multiplex PCR, and its TCRdb copy is limited to in-frame clones, with some not included. The sample records over 150,000 clones, 91% being singletons. This clone was observed a few times. Sequencing input: blood. The receptor comes from a woman in her 40s in good health. V and J are TRBV4-1 and TRBJ1-6; D is ambiguous. The chain's CDR3 is CASSQDSSTNSPLHF. CDR3 sequence (DNA): TGCGCCAGCAGCCAAGATTCGAGCACCAATTCACCCCTCCACTTT.